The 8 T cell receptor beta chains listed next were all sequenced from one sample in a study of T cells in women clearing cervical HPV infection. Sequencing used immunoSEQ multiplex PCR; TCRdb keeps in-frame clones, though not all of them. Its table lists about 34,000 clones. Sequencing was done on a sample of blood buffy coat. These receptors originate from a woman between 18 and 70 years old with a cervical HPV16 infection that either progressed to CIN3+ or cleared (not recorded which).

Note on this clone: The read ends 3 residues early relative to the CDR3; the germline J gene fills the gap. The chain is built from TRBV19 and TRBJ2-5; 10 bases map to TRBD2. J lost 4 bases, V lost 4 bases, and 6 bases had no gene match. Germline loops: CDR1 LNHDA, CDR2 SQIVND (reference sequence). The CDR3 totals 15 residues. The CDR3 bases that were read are TGTGCCAGTAGTAGGGGTAGCGGGGGGCCAGAGACC. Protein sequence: CASSRGSGGPET. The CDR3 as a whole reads CASSRGSGGPETQYF.

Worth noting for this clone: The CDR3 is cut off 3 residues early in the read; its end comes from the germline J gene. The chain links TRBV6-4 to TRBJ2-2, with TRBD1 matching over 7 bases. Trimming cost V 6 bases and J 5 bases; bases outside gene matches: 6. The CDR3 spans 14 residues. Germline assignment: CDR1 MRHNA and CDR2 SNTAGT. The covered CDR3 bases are TGTGCCAGCAGATGGACAGGCAGGACCGGGGAG. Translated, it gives CASRWTGRTGE. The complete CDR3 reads CASRWTGRTGELFF.

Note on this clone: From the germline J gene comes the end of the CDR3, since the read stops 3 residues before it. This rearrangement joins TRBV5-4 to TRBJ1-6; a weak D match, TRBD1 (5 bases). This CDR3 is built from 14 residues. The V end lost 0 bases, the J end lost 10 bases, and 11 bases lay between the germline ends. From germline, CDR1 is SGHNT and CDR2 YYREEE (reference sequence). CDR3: CASSLEGRRSPLHF. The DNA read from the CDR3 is TGTGCCAGCAGCTTGGAGGGGCGCAGATCACCC.

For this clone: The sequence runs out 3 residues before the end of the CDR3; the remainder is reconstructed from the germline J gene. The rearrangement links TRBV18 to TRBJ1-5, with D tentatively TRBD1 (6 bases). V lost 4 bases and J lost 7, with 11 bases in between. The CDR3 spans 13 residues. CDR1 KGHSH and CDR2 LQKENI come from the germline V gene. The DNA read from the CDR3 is TGTGCCAGCTCACTAGGGGGGGACCAGCCC. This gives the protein CASSLGGDQP. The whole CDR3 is CASSLGGDQPQHF.

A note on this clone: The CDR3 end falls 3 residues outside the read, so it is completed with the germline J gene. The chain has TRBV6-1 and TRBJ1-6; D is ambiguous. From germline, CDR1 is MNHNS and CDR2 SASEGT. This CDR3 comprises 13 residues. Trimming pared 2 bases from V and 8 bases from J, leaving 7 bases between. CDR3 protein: CASSERADSPLHF. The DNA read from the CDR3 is TGTGCCAGCAGTGAAAGGGCAGATTCACCC.

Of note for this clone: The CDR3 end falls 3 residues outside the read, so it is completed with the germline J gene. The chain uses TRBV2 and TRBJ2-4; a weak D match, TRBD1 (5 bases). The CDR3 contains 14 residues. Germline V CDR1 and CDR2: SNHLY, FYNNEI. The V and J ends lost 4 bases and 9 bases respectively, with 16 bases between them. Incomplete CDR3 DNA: TGTGCCAGCAGTGGGGGCACGGAAGGGGTCATT. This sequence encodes CASSGGTEGVI. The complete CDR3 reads CASSGGTEGVIQYF.

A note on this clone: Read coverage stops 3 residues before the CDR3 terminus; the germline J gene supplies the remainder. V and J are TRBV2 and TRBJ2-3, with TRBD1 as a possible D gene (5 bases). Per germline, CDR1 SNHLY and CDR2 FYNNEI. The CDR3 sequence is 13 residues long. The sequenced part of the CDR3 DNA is TGTGCCAGCAATAAACAGGCAAAAGAGACG. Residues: CASNKQAKET. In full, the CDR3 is CASNKQAKETQYF. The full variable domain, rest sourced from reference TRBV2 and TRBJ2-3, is EPEVTQTPSHQVTQMGQEVILRCVPISNHLYFYWYRQILGQKVEFLVSFYNNEISEKSEIFDDQFSVERPDGSNFTLKIRSTKLEDSAMYFCASNKQAKETQYFGPGTRLTVL.

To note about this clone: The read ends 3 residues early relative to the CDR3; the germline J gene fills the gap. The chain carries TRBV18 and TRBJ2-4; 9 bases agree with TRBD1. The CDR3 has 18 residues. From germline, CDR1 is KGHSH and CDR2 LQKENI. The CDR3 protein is CASSPMDGTGSSSYGQYF. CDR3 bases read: TGTGCCAGCTCACCCATGGACGGGACAGGGAGTTCAAGCTATGGT.